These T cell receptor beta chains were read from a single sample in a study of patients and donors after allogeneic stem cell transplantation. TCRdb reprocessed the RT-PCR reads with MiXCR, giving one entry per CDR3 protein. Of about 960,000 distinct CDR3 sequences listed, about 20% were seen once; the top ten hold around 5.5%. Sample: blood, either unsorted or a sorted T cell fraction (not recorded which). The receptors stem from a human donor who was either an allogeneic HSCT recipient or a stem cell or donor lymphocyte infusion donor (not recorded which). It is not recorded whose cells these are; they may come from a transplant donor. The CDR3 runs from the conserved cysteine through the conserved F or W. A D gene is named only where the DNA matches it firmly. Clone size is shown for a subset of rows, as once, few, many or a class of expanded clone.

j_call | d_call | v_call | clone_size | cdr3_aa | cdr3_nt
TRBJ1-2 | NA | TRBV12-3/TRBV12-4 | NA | CASSPKGREYYYGYTF | TGTGCCAGCAGCCCGAAGGGAAGGGAGTACTACTATGGCTACACCTTC
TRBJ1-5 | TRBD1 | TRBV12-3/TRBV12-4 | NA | CASSLSGGVQPQHF | TGTGCCAGCAGTTTGTCAGGGGGCGTTCAGCCCCAGCATTTT
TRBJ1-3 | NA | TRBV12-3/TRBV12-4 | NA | CASTAGNTIYF | TGTGCCAGCACCGCTGGAAACACCATATATTTT
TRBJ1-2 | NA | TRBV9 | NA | CASSATGNINYGYTF | TGTGCCAGCAGCGCAACAGGGAATATTAACTATGGCTACACCTTC
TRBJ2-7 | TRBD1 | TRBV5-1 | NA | CASSLLQQGRSYEQYF | TGCGCCAGCAGCTTGTTGCAACAGGGGCGCTCCTACGAGCAGTACTTC
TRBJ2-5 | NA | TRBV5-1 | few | CASSLNRFQETQYF | TGCGCCAGCAGCTTGAATCGTTTCCAAGAGACCCAGTACTTC
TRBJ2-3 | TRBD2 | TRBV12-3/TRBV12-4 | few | CASSLRGAGGTDTQYF | TGTGCCAGCAGTTTACGGGGAGCGGGGGGAACAGATACGCAGTATTTT
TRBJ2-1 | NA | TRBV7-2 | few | CASSLGASRLVDEQFF | TGTGCCAGCAGCTTGGGAGCTAGTCGCCTGGTGGATGAGCAGTTCTTC
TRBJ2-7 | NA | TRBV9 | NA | CASSGAPGAPGLEQYF | TGTGCCAGCAGCGGAGCCCCCGGGGCGCCGGGCCTCGAGCAGTACTTC
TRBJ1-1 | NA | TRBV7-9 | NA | CASSPLRGGDTEAFF | TGTGCCAGCAGCCCCCTGAGAGGGGGAGACACTGAAGCTTTCTTT
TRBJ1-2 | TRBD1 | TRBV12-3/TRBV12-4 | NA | CASSNDRVGVGYTF | TGTGCCAGCAGCAACGACAGGGTAGGGGTTGGGTACACCTTC
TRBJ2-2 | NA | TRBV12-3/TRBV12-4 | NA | CASEPTLGESDTGELFF | TGTGCCAGCGAACCCACCCTGGGGGAAAGCGACACCGGGGAGCTGTTTTTT
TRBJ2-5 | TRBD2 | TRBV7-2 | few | CASSTSGGAGETQYF | TGTGCCAGCAGCACTAGCGGGGGGGCCGGAGAGACCCAGTACTTC
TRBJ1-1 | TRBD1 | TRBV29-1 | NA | CSVEDYRGTEAFF | TGCAGCGTTGAAGATTACAGGGGCACTGAAGCTTTCTTT
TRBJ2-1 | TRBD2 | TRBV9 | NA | CASSDWTSGSGNEQFF | TGTGCCAGCAGCGACTGGACTAGCGGCAGTGGGAATGAGCAGTTCTTC
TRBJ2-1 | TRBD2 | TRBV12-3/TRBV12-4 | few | CASTLLAGAKNEQFF | TGTGCCAGCACCCTACTAGCGGGAGCTAAAAATGAGCAGTTCTTC
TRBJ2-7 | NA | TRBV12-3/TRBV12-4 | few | CASSFGREQYF | TGTGCCAGCAGCTTCGGGCGGGAGCAGTACTTC
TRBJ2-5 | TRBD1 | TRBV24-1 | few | CATGQGPETQYF | TGTGCCACCGGACAGGGTCCGGAGACCCAGTACTTC
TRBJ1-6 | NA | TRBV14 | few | CASSQEAGAPLHF | TGTGCCAGCAGCCAAGAGGCAGGGGCACCCCTCCACTTT
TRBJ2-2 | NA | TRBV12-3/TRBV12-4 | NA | CASGYTGRDNTGELFF | TGTGCCAGCGGATACACAGGGAGGGATAACACCGGGGAGCTGTTTTTT
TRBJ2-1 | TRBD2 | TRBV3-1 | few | CASSQNLAGGQNEQFF | TGTGCCAGCAGCCAAAATCTAGCGGGGGGGCAAAATGAGCAGTTCTTC
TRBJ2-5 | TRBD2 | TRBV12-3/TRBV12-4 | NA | CASSLAGGLTETQYF | TGTGCCAGCAGTTTGGCGGGGGGACTCACGGAGACCCAGTACTTC
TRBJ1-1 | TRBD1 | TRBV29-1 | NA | CSVEGEGARTEAFF | TGCAGCGTTGAGGGGGAGGGGGCGCGCACTGAAGCTTTCTTT
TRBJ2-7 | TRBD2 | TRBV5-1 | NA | CASSIGTSGSYEQYF | TGCGCCAGCAGCATTGGGACTAGCGGCTCCTACGAGCAGTACTTC
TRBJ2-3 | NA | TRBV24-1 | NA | CATSDEQGFTDTQYF | TGTGCCACCAGTGATGAACAGGGATTCACAGATACGCAGTATTTT
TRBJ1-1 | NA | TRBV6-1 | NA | CASNNGEGLRGDTEAFF | TGTGCCAGCAACAACGGGGAGGGTTTGCGGGGGGACACTGAAGCTTTCTTT
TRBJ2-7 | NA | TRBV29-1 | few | CSVEGNNYEQYF | TGCAGCGTTGAAGGTAATAACTACGAGCAGTACTTC
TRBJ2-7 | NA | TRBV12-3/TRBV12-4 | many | CASSSGRQYEQYF | TGTGCCAGCAGTTCCGGCAGGCAATACGAGCAGTACTTC
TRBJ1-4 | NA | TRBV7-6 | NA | CASSLREANEKLFF | TGTGCCAGCAGCTTAAGGGAGGCTAATGAAAAACTGTTTTTT
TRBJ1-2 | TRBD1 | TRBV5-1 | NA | CASSPTGGGYTF | TGCGCCAGCAGTCCCACAGGGGGAGGCTACACCTTC
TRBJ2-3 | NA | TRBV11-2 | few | CASSLVAGAPRNTQYF | TGTGCCAGCAGCTTAGTTGCGGGGGCCCCACGGAATACGCAGTATTTT
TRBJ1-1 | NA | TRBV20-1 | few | CSARGQENTEAFF | TGCAGTGCTAGAGGACAGGAGAACACTGAAGCTTTCTTT
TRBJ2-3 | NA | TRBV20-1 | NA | CSAREPRGFTDTQYF | TGCAGTGCTAGAGAGCCGCGGGGCTTCACAGATACGCAGTATTTT
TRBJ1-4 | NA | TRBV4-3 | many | CASSQDVRDGILFF | TGCGCCAGCAGCCAAGATGTCCGGGACGGTATACTGTTTTTT
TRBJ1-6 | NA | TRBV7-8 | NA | CASSPREGDNSPLHF | TGTGCCAGCAGCCCCCGGGAGGGCGACAATTCACCCCTCCACTTT
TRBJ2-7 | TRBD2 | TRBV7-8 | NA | CASSLALTSGSFYEQYF | TGTGCCAGCAGCTTAGCCCTGACTAGCGGGAGTTTTTACGAGCAGTACTTC
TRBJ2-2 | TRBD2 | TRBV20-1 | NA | CSARSTGGPPGELFF | TGCAGTGCTAGGTCCACGGGAGGTCCACCCGGGGAGCTGTTTTTT
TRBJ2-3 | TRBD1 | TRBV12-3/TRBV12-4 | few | CASSLVGQGQYF | TGTGCCAGCAGTTTAGTGGGACAGGGGCAGTATTTT
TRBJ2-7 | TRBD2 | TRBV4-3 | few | CASSHSTSGGPHEQYF | TGCGCCAGCAGCCATTCGACTAGCGGGGGCCCCCACGAGCAGTACTTC
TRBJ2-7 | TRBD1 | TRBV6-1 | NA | CAIGQGVSYEQYF | TGTGCCATCGGACAGGGGGTCTCCTACGAGCAGTACTTC
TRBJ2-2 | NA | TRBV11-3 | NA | CASSPKSPNTGELFF | TGTGCCAGCAGCCCCAAAAGTCCCAACACCGGGGAGCTGTTTTTT
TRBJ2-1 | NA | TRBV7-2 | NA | CASSPLRKGLGYNEQFF | TGTGCCAGCAGCCCCCTTCGGAAGGGCCTGGGGTACAATGAGCAGTTCTTC
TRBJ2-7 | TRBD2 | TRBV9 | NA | CASSVGPGGGSGYEQYF | TGTGCCAGCAGCGTCGGGCCAGGAGGCGGGAGTGGCTACGAGCAGTACTTC
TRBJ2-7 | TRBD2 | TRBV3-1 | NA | CASTKGLAGVGEQYF | TGTGCCAGCACTAAAGGACTAGCGGGGGTTGGCGAGCAGTACTTC
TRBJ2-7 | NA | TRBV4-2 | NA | CASSQSRYSSYEQYF | TGTGCCAGCAGCCAATCCCGGTACAGCTCCTACGAGCAGTACTTC
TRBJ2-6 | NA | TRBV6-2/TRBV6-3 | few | CASSQGYGANVLTF | TGTGCCAGCAGCCAGGGATACGGGGCCAACGTCCTGACTTTC
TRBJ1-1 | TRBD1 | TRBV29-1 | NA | CSVLTGVTEAFF | TGCAGCGTCCTGACAGGGGTAACTGAAGCTTTCTTT
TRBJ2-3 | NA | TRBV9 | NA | CASSVGPVLTDTQYF | TGTGCCAGCAGCGTAGGCCCGGTTCTCACAGATACGCAGTATTTT
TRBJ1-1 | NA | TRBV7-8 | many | CASSPGPGTEAFF | TGTGCCAGCAGCCCCGGGCCGGGCACTGAAGCTTTCTTT
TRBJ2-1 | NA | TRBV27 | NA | CASSLAGWAVEQFF | TGTGCCAGCAGTTTAGCGGGATGGGCGGTTGAGCAGTTCTTC
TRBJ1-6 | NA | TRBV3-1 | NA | CASSQDLAVNSPLHF | TGTGCCAGCAGCCAAGATCTGGCGGTGAATTCACCCCTCCACTTT
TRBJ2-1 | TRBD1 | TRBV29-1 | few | CSVEAVGTGQFF | TGCAGCGTCGAAGCTGTGGGGACAGGGCAGTTCTTC